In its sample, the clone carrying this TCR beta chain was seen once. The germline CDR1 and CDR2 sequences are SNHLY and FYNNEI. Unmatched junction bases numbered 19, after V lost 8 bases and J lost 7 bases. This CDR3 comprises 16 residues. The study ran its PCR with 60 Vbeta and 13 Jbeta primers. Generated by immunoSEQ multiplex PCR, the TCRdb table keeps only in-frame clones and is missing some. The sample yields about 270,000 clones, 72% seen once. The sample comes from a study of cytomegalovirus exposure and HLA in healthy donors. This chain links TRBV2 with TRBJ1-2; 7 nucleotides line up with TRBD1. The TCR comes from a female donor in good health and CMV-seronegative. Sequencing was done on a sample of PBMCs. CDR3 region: CASVGQAPGLLVGYTF. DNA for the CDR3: TGTGCCAGCGTCGGACAGGCCCCAGGACTATTGGTTGGCTACACCTTC.